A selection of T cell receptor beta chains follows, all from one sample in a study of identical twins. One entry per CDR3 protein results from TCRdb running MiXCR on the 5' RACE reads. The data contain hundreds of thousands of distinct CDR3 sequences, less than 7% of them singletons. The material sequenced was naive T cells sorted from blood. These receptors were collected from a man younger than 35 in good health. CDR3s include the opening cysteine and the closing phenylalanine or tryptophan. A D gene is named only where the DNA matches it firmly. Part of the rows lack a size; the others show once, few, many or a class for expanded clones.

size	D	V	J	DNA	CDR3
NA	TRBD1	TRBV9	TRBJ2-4	TGTGCCAGCAGCCCTGGACAGGGGGTGCACATTCAGTACTTC	CASSPGQGVHIQYF
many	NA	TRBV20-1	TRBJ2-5	TGCAGTGCTGACCCCCGAGACACAGGGCAGGGGACCCAGTACTTC	CSADPRDTGQGTQYF
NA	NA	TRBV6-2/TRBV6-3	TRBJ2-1	TGTGCCAGCAGTTACTCGTCGGGACAAAAAGATTACAATGAGCAGTTCTTC	CASSYSSGQKDYNEQFF
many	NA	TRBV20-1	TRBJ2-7	TGCAGTGCTAGTTCGAGTCAGTTGGATCTCTACGAGCAGTACTTC	CSASSSQLDLYEQYF
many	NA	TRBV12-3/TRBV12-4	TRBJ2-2	TGTGCCAGCAGTTTATCCGGGGTCACCGGGGAGCTGTTTTTT	CASSLSGVTGELFF
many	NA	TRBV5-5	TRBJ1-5	TGTGCCAGCAGCTTGGGTTTCTCGCCTCAGCCCCAGCATTTT	CASSLGFSPQPQHF
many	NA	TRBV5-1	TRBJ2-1	TGCGCCAGCAGCTTGCTGACTAGCTCCTACAATGAGCAGTTCTTC	CASSLLTSSYNEQFF
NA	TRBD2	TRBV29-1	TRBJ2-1	TGCAGCGCGGGGGGGGCTAGCGGGAGGGGTAACAATGAGCAGTTCTTC	CSAGGASGRGNNEQFF
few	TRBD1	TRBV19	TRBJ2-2	TGTGCCAGTGTTACAGGGGCGACTAACACCGGGGAGCTGTTTTTT	CASVTGATNTGELFF
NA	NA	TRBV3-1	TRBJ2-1	TGTGCCAGCAGCCAAGGCCCCGACCTCTCCTACAATGAGCAGTTCTTC	CASSQGPDLSYNEQFF